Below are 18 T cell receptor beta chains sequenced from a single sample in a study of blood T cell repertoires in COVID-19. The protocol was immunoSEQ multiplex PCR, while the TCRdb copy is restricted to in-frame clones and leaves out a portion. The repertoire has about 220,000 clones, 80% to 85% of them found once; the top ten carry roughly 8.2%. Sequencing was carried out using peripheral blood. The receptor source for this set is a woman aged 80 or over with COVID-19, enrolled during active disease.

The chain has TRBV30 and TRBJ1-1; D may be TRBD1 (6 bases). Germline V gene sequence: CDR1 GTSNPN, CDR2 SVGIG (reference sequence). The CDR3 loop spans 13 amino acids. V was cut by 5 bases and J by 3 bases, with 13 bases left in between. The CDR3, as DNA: TGTGCCTGGCAGGGGAATCGGGACACTGAAGCTTTCTTT. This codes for CAWQGNRDTEAFF.

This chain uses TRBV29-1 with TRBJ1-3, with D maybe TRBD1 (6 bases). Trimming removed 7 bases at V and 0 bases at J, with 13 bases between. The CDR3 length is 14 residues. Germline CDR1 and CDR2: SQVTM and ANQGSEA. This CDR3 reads CSATRDISGNTIYF. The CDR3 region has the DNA TGCAGCGCCACCCGGGACATCTCTGGAAACACCATATATTTT.

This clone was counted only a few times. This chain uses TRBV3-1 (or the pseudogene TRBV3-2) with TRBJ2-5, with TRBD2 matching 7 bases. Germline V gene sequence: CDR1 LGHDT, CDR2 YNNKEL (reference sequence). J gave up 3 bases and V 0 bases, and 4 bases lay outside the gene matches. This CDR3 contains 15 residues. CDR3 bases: TGTGCCAGCAGCCAAGAATGGGCGGGAGAAGAGACCCAGTACTTC. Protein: CASSQEWAGEETQYF.

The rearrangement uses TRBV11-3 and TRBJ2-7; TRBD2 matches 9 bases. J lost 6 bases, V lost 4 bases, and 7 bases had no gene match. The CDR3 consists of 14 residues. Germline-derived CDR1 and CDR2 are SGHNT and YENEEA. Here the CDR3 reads CASSSEGLASEQYF. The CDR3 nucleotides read TGTGCCAGCAGCTCCGAGGGACTAGCAAGCGAGCAGTACTTC.

The CDR3, as DNA: TGTGCCAGCAGTGCCACAGGGGCGGCTAATGAAAAACTGTTTTTT. It codes for CASSATGAANEKLFF. This rearrangement joins TRBV27 to TRBJ1-4; 7 bases are a match to TRBD1. The length of the CDR3 is 15 residues. J gave up 3 bases and V 5 bases, and 6 bases lay outside the gene matches. Germline lookup yields CDR1 MNHEY and CDR2 SMNVEV (reference sequence). The full variable domain, its missing parts supplied by reference TRBV27 and TRBJ1-4, is EAQVTQNPRYLITVTGKKLTVTCSQNMNHEYMSWYRQDPGLGLRQIYYSMNVEVTDKGDVPEGYKVSRKEKRNFPLILESPSPNQTSLYFCASSATGAANEKLFFGSGTQLSVL.

CDR3: CATSSEAARYNEQFF. The DNA for the CDR3 is TGTGCCACCAGCAGTGAGGCGGCCCGCTACAATGAGCAGTTCTTC. The V call is TRBV15, the J call TRBJ2-1; no definite D call. The germline V and J ends were trimmed by 3 bases and 3 bases, with 12 bases remaining between them. Per the germline V gene, CDR1 is LNHNV and CDR2 is YYDKDF (reference sequence). This CDR3 is built from 15 residues.

CDR3 in amino acids: CAWSVRLSYYSANVLTF. The CDR3 bases are TGTGCCTGGAGTGTTCGCCTCAGTTATTATAGCGCCAACGTCCTGACTTTC. The chain links TRBV30 to TRBJ2-6; D is uncertain. This CDR3 is 17 amino acids long. Germline V gives CDR1 GTSNPN, CDR2 SVGIG (reference sequence). The V end was cut by 0 bases, the J end by 7 bases, with 19 bases between.

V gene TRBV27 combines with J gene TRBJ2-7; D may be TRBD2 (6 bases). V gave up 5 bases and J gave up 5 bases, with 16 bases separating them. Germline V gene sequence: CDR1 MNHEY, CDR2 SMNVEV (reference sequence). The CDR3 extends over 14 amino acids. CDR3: CASSVRDSRNEQYF. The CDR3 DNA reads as TGTGCCAGCAGTGTCCGGGACTCCCGCAACGAGCAGTACTTC.

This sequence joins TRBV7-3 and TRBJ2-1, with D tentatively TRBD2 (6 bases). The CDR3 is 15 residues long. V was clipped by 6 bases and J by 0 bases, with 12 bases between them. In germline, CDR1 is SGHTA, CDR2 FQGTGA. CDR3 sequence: CASSITGDSYNEQFF. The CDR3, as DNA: TGTGCCAGCAGTATAACGGGGGACTCCTACAATGAGCAGTTCTTC.

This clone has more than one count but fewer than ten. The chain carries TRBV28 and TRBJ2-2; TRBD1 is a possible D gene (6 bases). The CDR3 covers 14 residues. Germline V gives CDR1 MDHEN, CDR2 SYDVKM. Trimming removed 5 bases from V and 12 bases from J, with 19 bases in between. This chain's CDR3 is CASSVTVGGWKLFF. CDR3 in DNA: TGTGCCAGCAGTGTAACGGTAGGGGGTTGGAAGCTGTTTTTT. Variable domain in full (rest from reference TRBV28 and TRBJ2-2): DVKVTQSSRYLVKRTGEKVFLECVQDMDHENMFWYRQDPGLGLRLIYFSYDVKMKEKGDIPEGYSVSREKKERFSLILESASTNQTSMYLCASSVTVGGWKLFFGEGSRLTVL.

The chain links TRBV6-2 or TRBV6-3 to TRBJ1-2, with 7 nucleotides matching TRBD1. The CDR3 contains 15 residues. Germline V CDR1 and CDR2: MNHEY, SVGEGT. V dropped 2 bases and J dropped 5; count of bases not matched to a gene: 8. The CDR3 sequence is CASSYRAGGLYGYTF. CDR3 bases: TGTGCCAGCAGTTACAGGGCAGGGGGACTTTATGGCTACACCTTC.

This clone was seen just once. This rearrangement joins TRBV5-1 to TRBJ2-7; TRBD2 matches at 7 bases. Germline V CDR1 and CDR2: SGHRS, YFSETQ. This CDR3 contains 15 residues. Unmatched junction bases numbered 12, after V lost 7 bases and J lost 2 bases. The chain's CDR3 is CASAPTPSGTYEQYF. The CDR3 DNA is TGCGCCAGCGCTCCAACCCCTAGCGGAACCTACGAGCAGTACTTC.

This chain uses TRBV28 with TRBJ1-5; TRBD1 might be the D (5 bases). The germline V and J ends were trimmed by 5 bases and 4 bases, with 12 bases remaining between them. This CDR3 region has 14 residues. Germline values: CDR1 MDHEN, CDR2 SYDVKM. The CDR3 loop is CASSPPGGNQPQHF. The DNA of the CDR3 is TGTGCCAGCAGTCCCCCGGGGGGGAATCAGCCCCAGCATTTT.

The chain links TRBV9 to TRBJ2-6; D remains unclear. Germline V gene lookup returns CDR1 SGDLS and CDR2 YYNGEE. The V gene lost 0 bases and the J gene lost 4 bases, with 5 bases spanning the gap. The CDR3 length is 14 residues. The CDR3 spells CASSVDSGANVLTF. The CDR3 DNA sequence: TGTGCCAGCAGCGTAGACTCGGGGGCCAACGTCCTGACTTTC. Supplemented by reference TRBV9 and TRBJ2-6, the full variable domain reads DSGVTQTPKHLITATGQRVTLRCSPRSGDLSVYWYQQSLDQGLQFLIQYYNGEERAKGNILERFSAQQFPDLHSELNLSSLELGDSALYFCASSVDSGANVLTFGAGSRLTVL.

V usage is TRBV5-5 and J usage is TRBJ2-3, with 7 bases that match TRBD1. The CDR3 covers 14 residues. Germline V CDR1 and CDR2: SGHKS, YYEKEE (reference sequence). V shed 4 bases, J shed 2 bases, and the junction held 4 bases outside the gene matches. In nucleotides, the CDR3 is TGTGCCAGCAGCCGACAGGGTAACACAGATACGCAGTATTTT. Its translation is CASSRQGNTDTQYF. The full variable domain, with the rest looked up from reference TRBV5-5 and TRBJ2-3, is DAGVTQSPTHLIKTRGQQVTLRCSPISGHKSVSWYQQVLGQGPQFIFQYYEKEERGRGNFPDRFSARQFPNYSSELNVNALLLGDSALYLCASSRQGNTDTQYFGPGTRLTVL.

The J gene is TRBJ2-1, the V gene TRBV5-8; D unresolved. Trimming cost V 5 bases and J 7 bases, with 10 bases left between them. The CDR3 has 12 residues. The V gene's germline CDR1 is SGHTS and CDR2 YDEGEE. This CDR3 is CASRRFSNEQFF. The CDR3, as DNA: TGTGCCAGCAGACGGTTTAGTAATGAGCAGTTCTTC.

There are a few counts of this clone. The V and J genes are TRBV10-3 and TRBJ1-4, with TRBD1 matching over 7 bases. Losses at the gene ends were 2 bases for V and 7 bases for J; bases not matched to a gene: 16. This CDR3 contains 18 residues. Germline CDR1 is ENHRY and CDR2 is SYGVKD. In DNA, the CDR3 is TGTGCCATCAGTGAGAGGGGGGAAGGATTCGGGACAGCTGAAAAACTGTTTTTT. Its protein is CAISERGEGFGTAEKLFF.

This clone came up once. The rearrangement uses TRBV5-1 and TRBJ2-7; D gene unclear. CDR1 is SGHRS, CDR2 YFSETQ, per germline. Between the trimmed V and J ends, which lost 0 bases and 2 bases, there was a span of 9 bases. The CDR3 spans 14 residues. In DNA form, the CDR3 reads TGCGCCAGCAGCTTGGTTCCCGCTACCTACGAGCAGTACTTC. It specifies CASSLVPATYEQYF.